The source of this T cell receptor (beta chain) is a study of tumor and adjacent non-tumor tissue in lung cancer. Overall study context: Samples averaged roughly 4.2 million productive TCRbeta reads each.

Note on this clonotype: Its target is not known.

Three rounds of nested PCR, following a modified ARM-PCR protocol, produced the TCRbeta library. Each CDR3 protein gets one entry after TCRdb re-called the multiplex PCR reads with MiXCR. The sample gives over 130,000 distinct CDR3 sequences, around two thirds of which show up once; 15% to 20% is in the top ten. This sample's RNA came from whole unsorted tissue. Germline assignment: CDR1 SEHNR and CDR2 FQNEAQ (reference sequence). The CDR3 is 13 residues long. Trimming left V 6 bases short and J 5 bases short, with 14 bases between. Study conclusions and caveats: Significantly higher TCR diversity was found in tumor than normal lung.

The receptor's source is a man between 60 and 75 years old with small cell lung cancer. The sequencing input was lung tumor tissue. The gene calls are TRBV7-9 and TRBJ2-7; a weak D match, TRBD2 (6 bases). CDR3 in amino acids: CASSPSAGHEQYV. The CDR3 nucleotides read TGTGCCAGCAGTCCCTCTGCGGGACACGAGCAGTACGTC.